Listed below are T cell receptor beta chains from one sample, sequenced in a study of blood T cell repertoires in COVID-19. Only in-frame clones appear in the TCRdb table, and some are missing; sequencing was by immunoSEQ multiplex PCR. The sample consists of approximately 270,000 clones, approximately 85% of them appearing once. Sequenced input: PBMCs or T cells enriched from blood (not recorded which). These receptors all come from a woman aged 50 to 60 who had recovered from COVID-19. CDR3s include the opening cysteine and the closing phenylalanine or tryptophan. Each record gives: V gene, D gene, clone size, J gene, CDR3 DNA, CDR3 protein. The D gene is left open where the match is weak. Where a row states a size, it is once, few, many or the class of an expanded clone; other rows omit it.

TRBV7-3	TRBD2	NA	TRBJ2-7	TGTGCCAGCAGTTTACTAGCGGGATATTACGAGCAGTACTTC	CASSLLAGYYEQYF
TRBV19	TRBD1	NA	TRBJ1-2	TGTGCCAGTAGTATGGGGGCACAAGGACAGGGGGCCCGTGGCTACACCTTC	CASSMGAQGQGARGYTF
TRBV5-1	NA	NA	TRBJ2-5	TGCGCCAGCAGCGACGGACTTCAAGAGACCCAGTACTTC	CASSDGLQETQYF
TRBV2	NA	NA	TRBJ1-5	TGTGCCAGCAGCCAGGACTATAGCAATCAGCCCCAGCATTTT	CASSQDYSNQPQHF
TRBV5-4	NA	NA	TRBJ2-1	TGTGCCAGCAGCTTGGGGAGAAACAATGAGCAGTTCTTC	CASSLGRNNEQFF
TRBV28	TRBD1	NA	TRBJ1-6	TGTGCCAGCATTTCCCGGGACAGACGTAATTCACCCCTCCACTTT	CASISRDRRNSPLHF
TRBV7-9	NA	NA	TRBJ1-1	TGTGCCAGCAGCTTAAGCAGGCTGAACACTGAAGCTTTCTTT	CASSLSRLNTEAFF
TRBV5-5	NA	NA	TRBJ2-3	TGTGCCAGCAGCTTGGCACAGGCGAATGCTCTGTATTTT	CASSLAQANALYF
TRBV5-1	NA	NA	TRBJ2-7	TGCGCCAGCAGCTTGGTAGGGAGCGAGCAGTACTTC	CASSLVGSEQYF
TRBV7-9	NA	NA	TRBJ2-5	TGTGCCAGCAGCTTGTTGGGGGCTGAGGAGACCCAGTACTTC	CASSLLGAEETQYF
TRBV7-8	NA	NA	TRBJ1-1	TGTGCCAGCAGCTTAGTTCGGGGTTACACTGAAGCTTTCTTT	CASSLVRGYTEAFF
TRBV28	NA	once	TRBJ1-5	TGTGCCAGCAGTTTATGGGCGGAGGCTATAAGCAATCAGCCCCAGCATTTT	CASSLWAEAISNQPQHF
TRBV4-1	NA	NA	TRBJ2-3	TGCGCCAGCAGCCAGGGGTGGCGGGACCAAGATACGCAGTATTTT	CASSQGWRDQDTQYF
TRBV6-5	TRBD2	NA	TRBJ2-7	TGTGCCAGCAGTCTTACTAGCGGGATTACCTACGAGCAGTACTTC	CASSLTSGITYEQYF
TRBV5-1	TRBD2	NA	TRBJ2-1	TGCGCCAGCAGACTAGCGGGAGGAGACAATGAGCAGTTCTTC	CASRLAGGDNEQFF